This T cell receptor beta chain derives from a study of blood T cell repertoires in COVID-19. At the level of the study: Some COVID-19 samples were acute and others convalescent; all came from the United States, Italy and Spain.

Original processing notes: By means of reference gene primer amplification, nucleated cell counts were estimated. Libraries were prepared by immunoSEQ multiplex PCR; TCRdb keeps only in-frame clonotypes and omits some of them. V, J and clone size are those of that table, while D and trimming were read from the DNA. The sample carries around 53,000 clones, 77% recorded once. This CDR3 has 14 residues. Germline lookup yields CDR1 SEHNR and CDR2 FQNEAQ (reference sequence). With V trimmed by 5 bases and J by 1 base, 2 bases remained unmatched. The rearrangement uses TRBV7-9 and TRBJ1-5; 7 bases agree with TRBD1. This TCR was sampled from a man in his sixties or seventies with active or convalescent COVID-19. The material sequenced was peripheral blood. The CDR3 loop is CASSLQGSNQPQHF. CDR3 nucleotide sequence: TGTGCCAGCAGCCTACAGGGGAGCAATCAGCCCCAGCATTTT.